Presented here are 31 T cell receptor beta chains from one specimen sequenced in a study of T-cell reconstitution after alpha-beta-depleted transplantation in children. During its preparation, the TCRbeta library received unique molecular identifiers. One entry per CDR3 protein results from TCRdb running MiXCR on the PCR reads. The table lists under 140,000 distinct CDR3 sequences, 9% to 12% of them singletons. The starting material was PBMCs from the stem cell graft donor, obtained from the stem cell graft. The receptors originated from a human donor who donated a stem cell graft to a child with acute lymphoblastic leukemia.

The table lists this clonotype with many counts. The V and J genes are TRBV12-3 or TRBV12-4 and TRBJ2-7; 12 nucleotides agree with TRBD2. The V segment lost 2 bases and the J segment 1 base; nucleotides outside the gene matches: 12. The CDR3 spans 19 residues. The CDR3, as DNA: TGTGCCAGCAGTTTACGACTAGCGGGAGCCTCCACGGGGTCCTACGAGCAGTACTTC. This gives the protein CASSLRLAGASTGSYEQYF.

Note on this clonotype: This could be a read error, since a much larger clone is one nucleotide away. The chain employs TRBV20-1 and TRBJ1-1, with 8 positions matching TRBD1. Germline-derived CDR1 and CDR2 are DFQATT and SNEGSKA (reference sequence). The V segment lost 5 bases and the J segment 5 bases; nucleotides outside the gene matches: 10. The CDR3 sequence is 14 residues long. The CDR3: CSAWMRTGRTEAFF. In DNA form, the CDR3 reads TGCAGTGCTTGGATGAGGACAGGGCGTACTGAAGCTTTCTTT.

This clonotype was observed at least ten times. The rearrangement joins TRBV20-1 to TRBJ1-3; 7 bases agree with TRBD1. The germline V gene encodes CDR1 DFQATT and CDR2 SNEGSKA (reference sequence). CDR3 length equals 14 residues. After removal of 5 bases from V and 0 bases from J, the junction contained 4 bases not matched to a gene. The CDR3 spells CSAGGQYSGNTIYF. The CDR3 nucleotides read TGCAGTGCTGGGGGACAGTACTCTGGAAACACCATATATTTT.

This clonotype was seen ten or more times. The chain has TRBV20-1 and TRBJ1-1; D ambiguous. Trimming pared 6 bases from V and 2 bases from J, leaving 10 bases between. CDR1 is DFQATT, CDR2 SNEGSKA, per germline (reference sequence). This CDR3 spans 12 amino acids. DNA of the CDR3: TGCAGTGCGAGGGAGGGAAACACTGAAGCTTTCTTT. Amino acid sequence: CSAREGNTEAFF.

This clonotype was detected many times. V is TRBV20-1 and J is TRBJ2-3; 8 bases line up with TRBD2. Looked up from germline, CDR1 is DFQATT and CDR2 is SNEGSKA (reference sequence). Trimming at V came to 1 base and at J to 0 bases, leaving 6 bases not matched to a gene. This CDR3 is 16 amino acids long. The CDR3 here is CSARARLASSTDTQYF. For the CDR3, the DNA is TGCAGTGCTAGAGCAAGACTAGCGTCTAGCACAGATACGCAGTATTTT.

This clonotype was counted at least ten times. V gene TRBV7-2 combines with J gene TRBJ1-2; tentative D call: TRBD1 (5 bases). Germline values: CDR1 SGHTA, CDR2 FQGNSA. The CDR3 spans 13 residues. Trimming took 5 bases from V and 7 from J, leaving 14 bases between them. This CDR3 is CASSPFGDGGYTF. In nucleotides, the CDR3 is TGTGCCAGCAGCCCATTCGGGGACGGTGGCTACACCTTC.

This clonotype was counted many times. The chain recombines TRBV25-1 with TRBJ2-2; D gene uncertain. CDR1 and CDR2 (germline): MGHDK, SYGVNS. The V and J ends lost 6 bases and 4 bases respectively, with 9 bases between them. This CDR3 is 13 amino acids long. CDR3 coding DNA: TGTGCCAGCAGGCTACAGTCCACCGGGGAGCTGTTTTTT. As protein: CASRLQSTGELFF.

Ten or more counts support this clonotype. The J gene is TRBJ1-1, the V gene TRBV9; TRBD1 agrees at 8 bases. The germline V gene has CDR1 SGDLS and CDR2 YYNGEE. The CDR3 has 15 residues. J lost 0 bases, V lost 3 bases, and 4 bases had no gene match. CDR3 DNA sequence: TGTGCCAGCAGCGCGAGACAGGGGTTGAACACTGAAGCTTTCTTT. Its translation: CASSARQGLNTEAFF.

This clonotype appeared many times. V gene TRBV29-1 combines with J gene TRBJ1-1; the match to TRBD1 covers 8 bases. Germline assignment: CDR1 SQVTM and CDR2 ANQGSEA. V lost 5 bases to trimming and J lost 0 bases; unmatched junction nucleotides: 2. The CDR3 covers 13 residues. The CDR3 reads CSVRDRMNTEAFF. The CDR3 DNA sequence: TGCAGCGTTCGGGACAGGATGAACACTGAAGCTTTCTTT.

This clonotype was observed many times. The V and J genes are TRBV7-2 and TRBJ1-2; 8 bases map to TRBD1. CDR1 and CDR2 from the germline V gene are SGHTA and FQGNSA. Trimming cost V 5 bases and J 4 bases; bases outside gene matches: 9. CDR3 length equals 15 residues. CDR3 nucleotide sequence: TGTGCCAGCAGCCTAACAGGGGGGAATAGCTATGGCTACACCTTC. Translation gives CASSLTGGNSYGYTF.

This clonotype has ten or more counts. The chain has TRBV7-2 and TRBJ2-1; 7 bases align to TRBD2. The CDR3 length is 17 residues. Germline CDR1 and CDR2: SGHTA and FQGNSA. The ends lost 3 bases at V and 4 bases at J; junction bases unmatched: 12. CDR3 region: CASSFASRELGYNEQFF. In DNA form, the CDR3 reads TGTGCCAGCAGCTTTGCCTCGCGGGAGTTGGGGTACAATGAGCAGTTCTTC.

This clonotype was found many times. The chain has TRBV7-8 and TRBJ1-2; D uncertain. This CDR3 is built from 13 residues. The germline gives CDR1 SGHVS, CDR2 FQNEAQ. V was pared by 1 base and J by 8 bases, with 11 bases between. The CDR3 bases are TGTGCCAGCAGCTTAGAGGCAGTTAGAGGCTACACCTTC. Translating it yields CASSLEAVRGYTF.

This clonotype was recorded many times. The gene calls are TRBV27 and TRBJ1-1; 9 bases fit TRBD1. CDR1 and CDR2 from the germline V gene are MNHEY and SMNVEV (reference sequence). Germline trimming cut 6 bases from V and 5 bases from J; bases unmatched to any gene: 1. The CDR3 sequence is 12 residues long. CDR3 loop: CASRTGGTEAFF. The CDR3, as DNA: TGTGCCAGCAGGACAGGGGGGACTGAAGCTTTCTTT.

This clonotype came up many times. V is TRBV6-5 and J is TRBJ2-1, with D maybe TRBD1 (6 bases). This CDR3 is built from 16 residues. The germline CDR1 and CDR2 sequences are MNHEY and SVGAGI. Trimming left V 11 bases short and J 5 bases short, with 25 bases between. This chain's CDR3 is CAARRAGRGENNEQFF. The CDR3 DNA follows: TGTGCCGCCCGACGTGCGGGCAGGGGTGAAAACAATGAGCAGTTCTTC.

The chain recombines TRBV5-1 with TRBJ1-1; D not resolved. Looked up from germline, CDR1 is SGHRS and CDR2 is YFSETQ. The CDR3 has 17 amino acids. The V gene lost 1 base and the J gene lost 0 bases, with 16 bases spanning the gap. CDR3 nucleotides: TGCGCCAGCAGCTTGAGCCACACCAGGAGATTGAACACTGAAGCTTTCTTT. Protein sequence: CASSLSHTRRLNTEAFF.

This clonotype was seen at least ten times. V usage is TRBV11-1 and J usage is TRBJ2-3, with 11 bases aligning to TRBD1. The CDR3 runs 18 residues. CDR1 is SGHAT, CDR2 FQDESV, per germline (reference sequence). The trim removed 4 bases at V and 0 bases at J, leaving 9 bases unmatched. The CDR3: CASSSGQGGTPSTDTQYF. The CDR3 nucleotides are TGTGCCAGCAGCTCGGGACAGGGGGGCACTCCTAGCACAGATACGCAGTATTTT.

At least ten counts were recorded for this clonotype. V and J are TRBV5-5 and TRBJ1-1; D remains ambiguous. CDR1 SGHKS and CDR2 YYEKEE come from the germline V gene (reference sequence). CDR3 length equals 12 residues. V was clipped by 0 bases and J by 9 bases, with 9 bases between them. DNA for the CDR3: TGTGCCAGCAGCTTGGGCGGGTTGCAAGCTTTCTTT. The encoded protein is CASSLGGLQAFF.

This clonotype was seen repeatedly, ten times or more. The J gene is TRBJ2-1, the V gene TRBV6-2 or TRBV6-3; D might be TRBD1 (6 bases). The germline CDR1 and CDR2 sequences are MNHEY and SVGEGT. V lost 0 bases and J 0 bases, leaving 9 bases between the germline ends. There are 16 residues in the CDR3. The CDR3 DNA reads TGTGCCAGCAGTTACTCGGACAGCCTCTCCTACAATGAGCAGTTCTTC. It specifies CASSYSDSLSYNEQFF.

Regarding this clonotype: A much larger clone lies one base from this, so it may be a read error. This sequence joins TRBV7-3 and TRBJ1-6; weak D call: TRBD1 (5 bases). V lost 1 base and J lost 8, with 12 bases in between. CDR3 length: 15 residues. Germline CDR1 and CDR2: SGHTA and FQGTGA. The CDR3 coding sequence is TGTGCCAGCAGCTTAAATCTTCGGGGGGATTCACCCCTCCACTTT. Its translation: CASSLNLRGDSPLHF. Supplemented by reference TRBV7-3 and TRBJ1-6, the full variable domain reads GAGVSQTPSNKVTEKGKYVELRCDPISGHTALYWYRQSLGQGPEFLIYFQGTGAADDSGLPNDRFFAVRPEGSVSTLKIQRTERGDSAVYLCASSLNLRGDSPLHFGNGTRLTVT.

The table lists this clonotype with many counts. The chain employs TRBV28 and TRBJ2-7; D is perhaps TRBD1 (5 bases). Germline CDR1 is MDHEN and CDR2 is SYDVKM. V dropped 3 bases and J dropped 2 bases, with 11 bases sitting between them. This CDR3 is 14 amino acids long. The CDR3 nucleotides are TGTGCCAGCAGTTTGGGGCACCTACCCTACGAGCAGTACTTC. Translating gives CASSLGHLPYEQYF. Based on the CDR3 plus reference TRBV28 and TRBJ2-7, the full variable domain is DVKVTQSSRYLVKRTGEKVFLECVQDMDHENMFWYRQDPGLGLRLIYFSYDVKMKEKGDIPEGYSVSREKKERFSLILESASTNQTSMYLCASSLGHLPYEQYFGPGTRLTVT.

This clonotype was counted at least ten times. This sequence joins TRBV9 and TRBJ2-5; D is undetermined. The CDR3 consists of 14 residues. The V end was cut by 3 bases, the J end by 2 bases, with 11 bases between. Germline V CDR1 and CDR2: SGDLS, YYNGEE. The CDR3 DNA follows: TGTGCCAGCAGCGCCCACGGGTCGCAAGAGACCCAGTACTTC. This sequence encodes CASSAHGSQETQYF.

This clonotype was counted many times. This chain links TRBV5-1 with TRBJ2-2; D gene uncertain. Germline CDR1 and CDR2: SGHRS and YFSETQ. The CDR3 length is 14 residues. V lost 0 bases and J 4 bases, leaving 7 bases between the germline ends. The CDR3 bases are TGCGCCAGCAGCTTGGGAAGAGCCACCGGGGAGCTGTTTTTT. It encodes CASSLGRATGELFF.

Ten or more counts support this clonotype. The rearrangement joins TRBV12-3 or TRBV12-4 to TRBJ2-6, with D uncertain. This CDR3 contains 17 residues. Trimming stripped 3 bases from V and 1 base from J, with 13 bases between. DNA of the CDR3: TGTGCCAGCAGTTTGGGCGACCCAGCTTCTGGGGCCAACGTCCTGACTTTC. It encodes CASSLGDPASGANVLTF.

This clonotype showed up many times. CDR3 bases: TGCGCCAGCAGCGGCGGACAGGGTAGTGTGAACACTGAAGCTTTCTTT. Protein: CASSGGQGSVNTEAFF. This chain uses TRBV5-1 with TRBJ1-1, with 8 bases fitting TRBD1. Trimming removed 4 bases from V and 0 bases from J; junction bases left unmatched: 8. This CDR3 spans 16 amino acids. The germline gives CDR1 SGHRS, CDR2 YFSETQ.

The sample holds many counts of this clonotype. The V call is TRBV7-9, the J call TRBJ2-4; D assignment may be TRBD1 or TRBD2 (5 bases each). Germline CDR1 is SEHNR and CDR2 is FQNEAQ (reference sequence). The CDR3 spans 13 residues. V lost 1 base, J lost 16 bases, and 17 bases lay in between. The CDR3 spells CASSLEAYTRGYF. CDR3 DNA sequence: TGTGCCAGCAGCTTAGAGGCCTACACGAGGGGTTACTTC.

This clonotype was counted at least ten times. The chain recombines TRBV27 with TRBJ1-5; 8 bases fit TRBD1. The CDR3 is 14 amino acids. With 5 bases clipped from V and 4 bases from J, the junction kept 4 bases outside the gene matches. Per the germline V gene, CDR1 is MNHEY and CDR2 is SMNVEV (reference sequence). This CDR3 is CASSERQGNQPQHF. CDR3 DNA sequence: TGTGCCAGCAGTGAGCGACAGGGGAATCAGCCCCAGCATTTT.

Many counts were recorded for this clonotype. This sequence joins TRBV6-2 or TRBV6-3 and TRBJ1-1, with a tentative D call TRBD1 (5 bases). Trimming removed 1 base at V and 5 bases at J, with 8 bases between. CDR3 size: 13 residues. Germline CDR1 and CDR2: MNHEY and SVGEGT. The CDR3 sequence is CASSYFRGTEAFF. The CDR3 DNA sequence: TGTGCCAGCAGTTACTTCCGGGGGACTGAAGCTTTCTTT.

The sample holds many counts of this clonotype. The genes are TRBV24-1 and TRBJ2-5; 7 bases map to TRBD1. The CDR3 covers 16 residues. The junction had 10 bases not matched to a gene; V was cut back by 2 bases and J by 5 bases. Germline CDR1 and CDR2: KGHDR and SFDVKD. CDR3 protein: CATSDSQGGGGETQYF. CDR3 coding DNA: TGTGCCACCAGTGATTCTCAAGGGGGCGGTGGGGAGACCCAGTACTTC.

A few counts support this clonotype. Being one base from a much bigger clone, this may be a read error. The CDR3, as DNA: TGTGCCAGCAGTCCCAGGACTAGCGGGAGGTCCAGCTCTGGGGCCAACGGCCTGACTTTC. This gives the protein CASSPRTSGRSSSGANGLTF. J is TRBJ2-6 and V is TRBV6-5, with 14 bases lining up with TRBD2. This CDR3 is built from 20 residues. Per germline, CDR1 MNHEY and CDR2 SVGAGI.

Ten or more counts support this clonotype. The CDR3 spells CASSHLTPGQGKNSYEQYF. As DNA, the CDR3 is TGCGCCAGCAGCCACCTAACCCCGGGACAGGGAAAGAATTCCTACGAGCAGTACTTC. V and J are TRBV4-3 and TRBJ2-7; TRBD1 agrees at 9 bases. The CDR3 length is 19 residues. Trimming removed 3 bases from V and 1 base from J; junction bases left unmatched: 16. Germline CDR1 and CDR2: LGHNA and YSLEER.

In this sample, this clonotype turned up many times. V is TRBV12-3 or TRBV12-4 and J is TRBJ1-6, with D unclear. V lost 5 bases and J 8 bases, leaving 10 bases between the germline ends. CDR3 size: 13 residues. CDR3 region: CASSVGGDSPLHF. In DNA, the CDR3 is TGTGCCAGCAGTGTCGGTGGTGATTCACCCCTCCACTTT.